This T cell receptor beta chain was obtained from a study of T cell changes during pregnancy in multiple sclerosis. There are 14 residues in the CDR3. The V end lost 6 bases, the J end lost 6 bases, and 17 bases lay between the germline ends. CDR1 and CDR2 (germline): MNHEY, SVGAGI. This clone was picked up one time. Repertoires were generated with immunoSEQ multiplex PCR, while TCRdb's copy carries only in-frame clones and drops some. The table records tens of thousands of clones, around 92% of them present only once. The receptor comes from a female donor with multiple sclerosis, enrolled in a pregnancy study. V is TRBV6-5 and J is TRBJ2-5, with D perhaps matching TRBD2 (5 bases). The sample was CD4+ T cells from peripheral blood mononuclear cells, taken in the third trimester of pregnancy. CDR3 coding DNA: TGTGCCAGCAGCTCTACTAGTTCGGCAAAGACCCAGTACTTC. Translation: CASSSTSSAKTQYF.